These 3 T cell receptor beta chains were sequenced from one sample in a study of identifying expanded T cells in peripheral blood. Assay used: immunoSEQ multiplex PCR; TCRdb lists only in-frame clones, some missing. The sample yields tens of thousands of clones, about nine tenths seen once. Sequences were obtained from blood. The source of these receptors is a person aged 18-70 years in good health.

The V and J genes are TRBV4-3 and TRBJ1-1; unclear D gene. There are 14 residues in the CDR3. V was clipped by 1 base and J by 1 base, with 7 bases between them. The germline gives CDR1 LGHNA, CDR2 YSLEER. CDR3 coding DNA: TGCGCCAGCAGCCAAGGTAACTGGAACACTGAAGCTTTCTTT. This encodes CASSQGNWNTEAFF.

This clone was counted only a few times. This chain joins TRBV7-2 and TRBJ1-1; D possibly corresponds to TRBD1 (6 bases). The CDR3 length is 13 residues. V was shortened by 5 bases and J by 6 bases, with 13 bases between the two germline ends. The germline gives CDR1 SGHTA, CDR2 FQGNSA. CDR3 in DNA: TGTGCCAGCAGCCGGAACAGGGTTCCTGAAGCTTTCTTT. Protein product: CASSRNRVPEAFF.

The J gene is TRBJ2-5, the V gene TRBV4-1, with 9 bases identical to TRBD1. Trimming removed 2 bases from V and 3 bases from J; junction bases left unmatched: 4. This CDR3 has 15 amino acids. Germline assignment: CDR1 MGHRA and CDR2 YSYEKL. The CDR3 spells CASSQQGDREETQYF. The CDR3 DNA reads as TGCGCCAGCAGCCAACAGGGGGACAGGGAAGAGACCCAGTACTTC.